Below, 4 T cell receptor beta chains from the same sample are listed, as sequenced in a study of T cell repertoires in cytomegalovirus infection. For these TCRs, the target antigens are not known. TCRdb analysed the reads with MiXCR anew, one entry per CDR3 protein. Seen here are 450,000 to 600,000 distinct CDR3 sequences, roughly a third observed once, and the top ten hold 17%. Sequenced here: cultured PBMCs, sampled from culture after CMV antigen stimulation. These receptors all come from a human donor in good health (CMV status not recorded). Some clones in this sample may be carry-over from other donors' samples.

V usage is TRBV3-1 and J usage is TRBJ2-1, with TRBD2 matching over 13 bases. CDR1 is LGHDT and CDR2 is YNNKEL in the germline V gene (reference sequence). The CDR3 extends over 15 amino acids. The V and J ends lost 4 bases and 9 bases, in that order; junction bases with no gene match: 6. The CDR3 loop is CASSLTSGRVSEQFF. In DNA form, the CDR3 reads TGTGCCAGCAGCCTCACTAGCGGGAGGGTAAGTGAGCAGTTCTTC.

This clonotype was picked up a small number of times. The rearrangement uses TRBV7-6 and TRBJ2-1, with TRBD2 matching 10 bases. CDR3 length: 15 amino acids. CDR1 and CDR2 from the germline V gene are SGHVS and FNYEAQ. J lost 9 bases, V lost 5 bases, and 10 bases had no gene match. Here the CDR3 DNA reads TGTGCCAGCAGCGCAGGGGGTAGCGGGAGGACTGAGCAGTTCTTC. Translation gives CASSAGGSGRTEQFF.

This clonotype was seen a handful of times. CDR3 sequence (DNA): TGTGCCAGCAGTTGGGCAGCCCGGAATGAGCAGTTCTTC. It is translated as CASSWAARNEQFF. The genes are TRBV6-2 or TRBV6-3 and TRBJ2-1; D unresolved. The V end was cut by 4 bases, the J end by 7 bases, with 11 bases between. The CDR3 totals 13 residues. The V gene's germline CDR1 is MNHEY and CDR2 SVGEGT.

V usage is TRBV6-2 or TRBV6-3 and J usage is TRBJ1-1; D unresolved. V was cut by 2 bases and J by 1 base, with 8 bases left in between. The CDR3 has 14 residues. The germline CDR1 and CDR2 sequences are MNHEY and SVGEGT. The CDR3 is CASSYEGRNTEAFF. The DNA for the CDR3 is TGTGCCAGCAGTTACGAGGGCAGGAACACTGAAGCTTTCTTT.